This T cell receptor (beta chain) originates from a study of cytomegalovirus exposure and HLA in healthy donors. The study ran its PCR with 60 Vbeta and 13 Jbeta primers. Assay: immunoSEQ multiplex PCR; the TCRdb copy retains only in-frame clones and omits some. The sample holds approximately 110,000 clones. Trimming took 3 bases from V and 5 from J, leaving 32 bases between them. Germline-derived CDR1 and CDR2 are LNHDA and SQIVND (reference sequence). The CDR3 is 21 residues long. This clonotype originated in a man aged 30 to 39 in good health and CMV-seronegative. The specimen sequenced was PBMCs. V usage is TRBV19 and J usage is TRBJ2-1; D is possibly TRBD1 (6 bases). CDR3 DNA sequence: TGTGCCAGTAGTATGTCCACACGGTTCGATTACAGGGTACGGGCGGACAATGAGCAGTTCTTC. Encoded protein: CASSMSTRFDYRVRADNEQFF.